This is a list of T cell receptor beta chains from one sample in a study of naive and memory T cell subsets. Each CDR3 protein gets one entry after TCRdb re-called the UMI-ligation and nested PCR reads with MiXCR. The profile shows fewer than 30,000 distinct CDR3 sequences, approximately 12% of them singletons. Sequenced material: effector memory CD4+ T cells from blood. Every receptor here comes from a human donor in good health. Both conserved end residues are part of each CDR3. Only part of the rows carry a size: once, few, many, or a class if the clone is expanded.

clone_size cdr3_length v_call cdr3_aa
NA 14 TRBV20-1 CSASDGRGRSPLHF
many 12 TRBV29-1 CSVVTDADEQYF
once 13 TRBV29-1 CSVGGTSGRAEYF
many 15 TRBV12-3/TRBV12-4 CASSFRGNYGNTIYF
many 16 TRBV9 CASSPTSGTKADTQYF
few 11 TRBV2 CASTLGETQYF
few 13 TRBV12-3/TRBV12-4 CASSTDRNQPQHF
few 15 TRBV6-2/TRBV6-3 CASERTLAGGGEQYF
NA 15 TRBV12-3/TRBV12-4 CASSPGTGSYNEQFF
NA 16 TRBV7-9 CASSLRVSAGANVLTF
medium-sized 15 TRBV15 CATSRGESLTDTQYF
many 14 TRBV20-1 CSASFSGTSYEQYF
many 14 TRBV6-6 CASSSGTGKETQYF
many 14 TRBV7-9 CASSLAQGADTQYF